These 16 T cell receptor beta chains share one sample of origin, sequenced in a study of CD8 T cells in ankylosing spondylitis (TCRdb year 2017). Library preparation employed 5' RACE. The sequencer listed for this sample is Illumina HiSeq 2500. Clones were called with MiXCR by TCRdb after fastp trimmed the public reads at Q25, and only in-frame beta chains were retained. Every CDR3 protein is listed once, alongside the most common genes and DNA of its rows. The sample table records 25,000 to 30,000 distinct CDR3 sequences; about 5.2% of these occur just once. Approximately 1.7% of the sample is held by the ten biggest clonotypes. Material: blood, either unsorted or a sorted T cell fraction (not recorded which). The receptors shown here come from a female donor with ankylosing spondylitis or in good health (not recorded which).

The table lists this clonotype with many counts. This sequence joins TRBV9 and TRBJ1-6, with unresolved D. V lost 5 bases and J lost 7, with 16 bases in between. The germline gives CDR1 SGDLS, CDR2 YYNGEE. This CDR3 is 15 amino acids long. The CDR3 sequence is CASRLEAEGNSPLHF. The CDR3 bases are TGTGCCAGCAGGTTGGAGGCAGAGGGAAATTCACCCCTCCACTTT.

Sample share makes this clonotype medium-sized. The chain couples TRBV9 to TRBJ1-1; 8 positions agree with TRBD1. The CDR3 runs to 15 residues. The germline V gene encodes CDR1 SGDLS and CDR2 YYNGEE. V dropped 4 bases and J dropped 5; count of bases not matched to a gene: 10. The CDR3 loop is CASSPRQGQGTEAFF. The CDR3 DNA follows: TGTGCCAGCAGCCCTAGACAGGGGCAGGGGACTGAAGCTTTCTTT.

At least ten counts were recorded for this clonotype. The V and J genes are TRBV9 and TRBJ1-1, with D hard to call. The germline V gene encodes CDR1 SGDLS and CDR2 YYNGEE. This CDR3 has 13 amino acids. Trimming pared 4 bases from V and 0 bases from J, leaving 7 bases between. The CDR3 is CASSPQVNTEAFF. The DNA of the CDR3 is TGTGCCAGCAGCCCCCAGGTGAACACTGAAGCTTTCTTT.

This clonotype was detected many times. The chain links TRBV9 to TRBJ1-1; D remains unclear. The germline V and J ends were trimmed by 3 bases and 3 bases, with 9 bases remaining between them. The CDR3 contains 13 residues. Germline loops: CDR1 SGDLS, CDR2 YYNGEE. The CDR3 spells CASSERLDTEAFF. Here the CDR3 DNA reads TGTGCCAGCAGCGAAAGACTGGACACTGAAGCTTTCTTT.

Many counts were recorded for this clonotype. V is TRBV9 and J is TRBJ2-7; possibly TRBD2 for D (6 bases). The V and J ends lost 4 bases and 5 bases respectively, with 19 bases between them. Germline CDR1 is SGDLS and CDR2 is YYNGEE. The CDR3 totals 15 residues. CDR3 sequence: CASSPQREVLDEQYF. CDR3 sequence (DNA): TGTGCCAGCAGCCCCCAGAGGGAGGTTTTGGACGAGCAGTACTTC.

This clonotype was observed at least ten times. CDR3 residues: CASSATPGVRTGELFF. In nucleotides, the CDR3 is TGTGCCAGCAGCGCCACCCCGGGGGTTCGGACCGGGGAGCTGTTTTTT. The chain couples TRBV9 to TRBJ2-2; TRBD2 is a possible D gene (6 bases). The V end was cut by 3 bases, the J end by 5 bases, with 17 bases between. Germline assignment: CDR1 SGDLS and CDR2 YYNGEE. This CDR3 is built from 16 residues.

This clonotype was seen at least ten times. The chain carries TRBV9 and TRBJ2-3; 12 bases map to TRBD2. Germline V CDR1 and CDR2: SGDLS, YYNGEE. After removal of 2 bases from V and 4 bases from J, the junction contained 2 bases not matched to a gene. This CDR3 has 15 residues. CDR3 coding DNA: TGTGCCAGCAGCGTGACTAGCGGGGGTGCAGATACGCAGTATTTT. It encodes CASSVTSGGADTQYF.

This clonotype was seen repeatedly, ten times or more. The V gene is TRBV9, the J gene TRBJ1-3, with TRBD1 identical over 7 bases. This CDR3 contains 16 residues. The germline V gene has CDR1 SGDLS and CDR2 YYNGEE. With V trimmed by 2 bases and J by 0 bases, 5 bases remained unmatched. The CDR3 is CASSVGGDSSGNTIYF. In nucleotides, the CDR3 is TGTGCCAGCAGCGTGGGGGGGGACAGCTCTGGAAACACCATATATTTT.

This clonotype was picked up many times. The J gene is TRBJ1-5, the V gene TRBV9; D gene uncertain. The CDR3 is 15 amino acids. V shed 0 bases and J shed 2 bases, with 9 bases lying between them. CDR1 and CDR2 (germline): SGDLS, YYNGEE. As DNA, the CDR3 is TGTGCCAGCAGCGTAGATGGTACTCGCAATCAGCCCCAGCATTTT. Translation: CASSVDGTRNQPQHF. The whole variable domain, remainder taken from reference TRBV9 and TRBJ1-5, is DSGVTQTPKHLITATGQRVTLRCSPRSGDLSVYWYQQSLDQGLQFLIQYYNGEERAKGNILERFSAQQFPDLHSELNLSSLELGDSALYFCASSVDGTRNQPQHFGDGTRLSIL.

This clonotype came up many times. The V gene is TRBV9, the J gene TRBJ2-2, with 9 nucleotides matching TRBD2. The CDR3 extends over 17 amino acids. V shed 0 bases, J shed 4 bases, and the junction held 7 bases outside the gene matches. CDR1 is SGDLS and CDR2 is YYNGEE in the germline V gene. CDR3 nucleotides: TGTGCCAGCAGCGTAGGGTCTAGCGGGGCGGTCACCGGGGAGCTGTTTTTT. It translates to CASSVGSSGAVTGELFF.

This clonotype was picked up many times. The V and J genes are TRBV9 and TRBJ2-2, with D hard to call. Trimming removed 3 bases at V and 6 bases at J, with 9 bases between. Germline V lookup: CDR1 SGDLS, CDR2 YYNGEE. There are 13 residues in the CDR3. The CDR3 region is CASSGRLAGELFF. The DNA for the CDR3 is TGTGCCAGCAGCGGAAGGTTGGCCGGGGAGCTGTTTTTT.

V and J are TRBV9 and TRBJ2-5, with 9 bases fitting TRBD2. V was pared by 0 bases and J by 5 bases, with 8 bases of the junction left unmatched. Germline V gene lookup returns CDR1 SGDLS and CDR2 YYNGEE. The CDR3 is made up of 16 amino acids. CDR3 sequence reads: CASSVAPASGAETQYF. The CDR3 DNA follows: TGTGCCAGCAGCGTAGCTCCGGCTAGCGGGGCGGAGACCCAGTACTTC.

This clonotype occurred many times. This chain uses TRBV9 with TRBJ2-5; possible D gene TRBD2, 5 bases. V gave up 0 bases and J gave up 5 bases, with 8 bases separating them. The V gene's germline CDR1 is SGDLS and CDR2 YYNGEE. This CDR3 region has 13 residues. The chain's CDR3 is CASSVATGETQYF. The CDR3 DNA is TGTGCCAGCAGCGTAGCTACGGGGGAGACCCAGTACTTC.

This chain uses TRBV9 with TRBJ2-1, with 8 bases matching TRBD2. Germline trimming cut 0 bases from V and 0 bases from J; bases unmatched to any gene: 11. This CDR3 comprises 19 residues. The V gene's germline CDR1 is SGDLS and CDR2 YYNGEE. The CDR3 sequence: CASSVGGSGSPRSYNEQFF. For the CDR3, the DNA is TGTGCCAGCAGCGTAGGAGGAAGCGGGAGCCCCCGCTCCTACAATGAGCAGTTCTTC.

This clonotype was detected ten times or more. The V call is TRBV9, the J call TRBJ1-1; 9 bases are shared with TRBD1. Germline CDR1 SGDLS, CDR2 YYNGEE. With 3 bases clipped from V and 6 bases from J, the junction kept 6 bases outside the gene matches. This CDR3 spans 14 amino acids. CDR3 sequence: CASSATGGPSEAFF. The CDR3 nucleotides are TGTGCCAGCAGCGCAACAGGGGGCCCGTCTGAAGCTTTCTTT.

The sample holds a few counts of this clonotype. J is TRBJ2-3 and V is TRBV9; tentative D call: TRBD2 (7 bases). With 7 bases removed from V and 1 base from J, the gap between germline ends came to 10 bases. This CDR3 comprises 13 residues. Germline CDR1 is SGDLS and CDR2 is YYNGEE. CDR3 in DNA: TGTGCCAGCGGAGGGGGGGGCACAGATACGCAGTATTTT. It specifies CASGGGGTDTQYF.